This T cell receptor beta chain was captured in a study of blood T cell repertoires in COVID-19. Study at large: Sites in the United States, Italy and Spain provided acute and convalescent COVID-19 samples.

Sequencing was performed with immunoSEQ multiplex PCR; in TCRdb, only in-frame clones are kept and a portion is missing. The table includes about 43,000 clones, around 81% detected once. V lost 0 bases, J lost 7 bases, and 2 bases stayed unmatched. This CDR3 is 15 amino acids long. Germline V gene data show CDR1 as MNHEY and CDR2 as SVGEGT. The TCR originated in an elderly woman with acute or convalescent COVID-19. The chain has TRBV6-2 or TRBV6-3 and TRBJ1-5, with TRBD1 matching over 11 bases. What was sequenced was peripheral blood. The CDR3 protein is CASSYSGQGEQPQHF. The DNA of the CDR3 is TGTGCCAGCAGTTACTCGGGACAGGGGGAACAGCCCCAGCATTTT.